The next 25 T cell receptor beta chains were all read from a single sample in a study of T cells in localized non-small cell lung cancer. Only in-frame clones appear in the TCRdb table, and some are missing; sequencing was by immunoSEQ multiplex PCR. The sample includes approximately 60,000 clones, 85% to 90% seen only once; the top ten take nearly 2%. This specimen was peripheral blood, taken before any cancer treatment. Receptors were obtained from a woman aged 40-75 years with stage I lung adenocarcinoma.

This chain joins TRBV7-6 and TRBJ2-7; D possibly uses TRBD1 or TRBD2 (6 bases each). Germline V gene data show CDR1 as SGHVS and CDR2 as FNYEAQ. With 1 base removed from V and 3 bases from J, the gap between germline ends came to 13 bases. The CDR3 has 15 residues. The CDR3 sequence is CASSLGGGGDYEQYF. The DNA for the CDR3 is TGTGCCAGCAGCTTAGGAGGAGGGGGTGACTACGAGCAGTACTTC.

The chain is built from TRBV6-1 and TRBJ2-2; tentatively, D is TRBD2 (7 bases). CDR1 is MNHNS and CDR2 is SASEGT in the germline V gene. The length of the CDR3 is 14 residues. Trimming shortened V by 8 bases and J by 6 bases, and 16 bases separated the two germline ends. The CDR3 nucleotides are TGTGCCAGCTTGCGGGGGCCCCCCGCCGGGGAGCTGTTTTTT. Protein: CASLRGPPAGELFF.

Remarks on this clone: Other DNA sequences in this specimen translate into the identical CDR3. V usage is TRBV7-9 and J usage is TRBJ1-6; no firm D call. The CDR3 runs to 17 residues. Deletions cut 1 base from V and 0 bases from J, with 10 bases between. Germline V CDR1 and CDR2: SEHNR, FQNEAQ (reference sequence). In DNA form, the CDR3 reads TGTGCCAGCAGCTTAGTTGGCCTTGACTCCTATAATTCACCCCTCCACTTT. Translation: CASSLVGLDSYNSPLHF.

This CDR3 reads CASSVGGQNNEQFF. The CDR3 DNA is TGTGCCAGCAGCGTAGGGGGGCAGAACAATGAGCAGTTCTTC. The V call is TRBV9, the J call TRBJ2-1, with D possibly being TRBD1 (6 bases). The ends were cut back, 0 bases at V and 5 bases at J, with 9 bases in the middle. This CDR3 has 14 residues. Germline V gives CDR1 SGDLS, CDR2 YYNGEE.

The V call is TRBV6-7, the J call TRBJ1-1, with D maybe TRBD1 (5 bases). TRBV6-7 is noted as an ORF with a role that remains uncertain. The CDR3 has 16 residues. V was trimmed by 0 bases and J by 7 bases, leaving 18 bases between them. This chain's CDR3 is CASSYSKGEFCFEAFF. In nucleotides, the CDR3 is TGTGCCAGCAGTTACTCGAAAGGGGAATTCTGCTTTGAAGCTTTCTTT.

The genes are TRBV28 and TRBJ1-2; D remains unclear. V shed 5 bases and J shed 7 bases, with 11 bases lying between them. The length of the CDR3 is 12 residues. Germline V gene data show CDR1 as MDHEN and CDR2 as SYDVKM. The CDR3 DNA sequence: TGTGCCAGCAGTCGACATGGGTCTGGCTACACCTTC. Translated: CASSRHGSGYTF.

This rearrangement joins TRBV5-1 to TRBJ1-4; 8 nucleotides match TRBD1. Germline assignment: CDR1 SGHRS and CDR2 YFSETQ. CDR3 size: 14 residues. Germline trimming cut 4 bases from V and 7 bases from J; bases unmatched to any gene: 6. In DNA form, the CDR3 reads TGCGCCAGCAGCCCCGACAGGGGAGGTGAAAAACTGTTTTTT. Residues: CASSPDRGGEKLFF.

The chain uses TRBV18 and TRBJ1-6, with D tentatively TRBD1 (6 bases). The CDR3 totals 16 residues. The germline V and J ends were trimmed by 3 bases and 11 bases, with 20 bases remaining between them. CDR1 KGHSH and CDR2 LQKENI come from the germline V gene. CDR3 protein: CASSPQEDSSSPPLHF. As DNA, the CDR3 is TGTGCCAGCTCACCTCAGGAGGACAGTTCTTCTCCACCCCTCCACTTT.

The chain is built from TRBV9 and TRBJ2-1, with 11 bases matching TRBD2. The J segment lost 6 bases and the V segment lost 4 bases, leaving 6 bases of the junction unmatched. The CDR3 extends over 15 amino acids. Germline V gene sequence: CDR1 SGDLS, CDR2 YYNGEE. CDR3 protein: CASSRIAGGVNEQFF. CDR3 nucleotide sequence: TGTGCCAGCAGCCGGATAGCGGGAGGGGTCAATGAGCAGTTCTTC.

The rearrangement joins TRBV6-6 to TRBJ2-7; TRBD2 matches at 13 bases. CDR1 and CDR2 from the germline V gene are MNHNY and SVGAGI (reference sequence). Losses at the gene ends were 7 bases for V and 4 bases for J; bases not matched to a gene: 7. The CDR3 totals 15 residues. CDR3 bases: TGTGCCAGCATCTGGGGGACTAGCGGGGTATACGAGCAGTACTTC. This codes for CASIWGTSGVYEQYF.

The chain recombines TRBV4-2 with TRBJ2-3; 8 bases agree with TRBD2. From germline, CDR1 is LGHNA and CDR2 YNFKEQ. This CDR3 comprises 15 residues. The ends lost 7 bases at V and 3 bases at J; junction bases unmatched: 9. The CDR3 loop reads CASTRAGEKTDTQYF. CDR3 sequence (DNA): TGTGCCAGCACCCGAGCGGGAGAAAAGACAGATACGCAGTATTTT.

The chain combines TRBV27 with TRBJ1-1; D remains unclear. Germline V gives CDR1 MNHEY, CDR2 SMNVEV (reference sequence). The CDR3 has 13 residues. V gave up 5 bases and J gave up 5 bases, with 12 bases separating them. The CDR3 sequence: CASSPYWVTEAFF. The CDR3 DNA reads TGTGCCAGCAGTCCGTATTGGGTTACTGAAGCTTTCTTT.

The CDR3 sequence: CASSLDLGQGARSTEAFF. The CDR3 DNA reads as TGTGCCAGCAGCTTGGATCTGGGACAGGGGGCTAGGAGCACTGAAGCTTTCTTT. The rearrangement links TRBV5-6 to TRBJ1-1; 12 positions match TRBD1. Germline V lookup: CDR1 SGHDT, CDR2 YYEEEE. The CDR3 has 18 amino acids. With 0 bases clipped from V and 4 bases from J, the junction kept 10 bases outside the gene matches.

The rearrangement uses TRBV18 and TRBJ1-4; no clear D. The CDR3 is made up of 12 amino acids. Germline V lookup: CDR1 KGHSH, CDR2 LQKENI. Trimming took off 5 bases at V and 2 bases at J, with 3 bases between the two ends. The DNA for the CDR3 is TGTGCCAGCTCATCGACTAATGAAAAACTGTTTTTT. It yields the protein CASSSTNEKLFF.

The chain carries TRBV14 and TRBJ1-3; D remains unclear. Trimming cost V 2 bases and J 12 bases, with 11 bases left between them. The germline V gene encodes CDR1 SGHDN and CDR2 FVKESK. There are 12 residues in the CDR3. The CDR3 DNA follows: TGTGCCAGCAGCCAAAGTGAAACGATCATATATTTT. Protein sequence: CASSQSETIIYF.

The rearrangement links TRBV5-1 to TRBJ2-5; D might be TRBD1 (5 bases). The CDR3 sequence is 14 residues long. V was cut by 7 bases and J by 3 bases, with 16 bases left in between. Germline V CDR1 and CDR2: SGHRS, YFSETQ. CDR3 residues: CASGTWGREETQYF. The DNA for the CDR3 is TGCGCCAGCGGTACCTGGGGCAGAGAAGAGACCCAGTACTTC. The full variable domain, in which reference TRBV5-1 and TRBJ2-5 provide the parts outside the CDR3, is KAGVTQTPRYLIKTRGQQVTLSCSPISGHRSVSWYQQTPGQGLQFLFEYFSETQRNKGNFPGRFSGRQFSNSRSEMNVSTLELGDSALYLCASGTWGREETQYFGPGTRLLVL.

The chain uses TRBV28 and TRBJ1-4; D possibly corresponds to TRBD1 (6 bases). Germline V CDR1 and CDR2: MDHEN, SYDVKM. Trimming removed 5 bases at V and 3 bases at J, with 10 bases between. The CDR3 runs to 14 residues. CDR3 loop: CASSPGAANEKLFF. The CDR3, as DNA: TGTGCCAGCAGTCCAGGGGCGGCTAATGAAAAACTGTTTTTT.

J is TRBJ1-1 and V is TRBV19; D gene unclear. From germline, CDR1 is LNHDA and CDR2 SQIVND (reference sequence). The CDR3 has 13 residues. V was cut by 6 bases and J by 0 bases, with 8 bases left in between. The CDR3 DNA reads TGTGCCAGTAGACAGATCATGAACACTGAAGCTTTCTTT. Translation gives CASRQIMNTEAFF.

The chain recombines TRBV28 with TRBJ2-7; 8 positions match TRBD1. The germline V gene has CDR1 MDHEN and CDR2 SYDVKM. The CDR3 extends over 16 amino acids. With 6 bases clipped from V and 1 base from J, the junction kept 11 bases outside the gene matches. Written as DNA, the CDR3 is TGTGCCAGCAGCTTGGCCGGGACAGGATTTTCCTACGAGCAGTACTTC. This sequence encodes CASSLAGTGFSYEQYF.

The CDR3 region has the DNA TGTGCCAGCAGCCCGAGGTTAGCGGGGCAAACCTACGAGCAGTACTTC. Encoded protein: CASSPRLAGQTYEQYF. This chain joins TRBV11-2 and TRBJ2-7, with TRBD2 matching 8 bases. The V gene's germline CDR1 is SGHAT and CDR2 FQNNGV. The CDR3 extends over 16 amino acids. V shed 5 bases, J shed 2 bases, and the junction held 11 bases outside the gene matches.

The chain carries TRBV4-3 and TRBJ2-1; D assignment may be TRBD1 or TRBD2 (5 bases each). Germline V gene data show CDR1 as LGHNA and CDR2 as YSLEER. The V and J ends lost 7 bases and 4 bases respectively, with 20 bases between them. The CDR3 contains 16 residues. CDR3 region: CASTPGYTGGYNEQFF. CDR3 bases: TGCGCCAGCACTCCAGGGTATACAGGCGGGTACAATGAGCAGTTCTTC.

The chain couples TRBV5-4 to TRBJ2-7; 8 positions agree with TRBD2. Germline CDR1 reads SGHNT; CDR2 reads YYREEE (reference sequence). After removal of 5 bases from V and 5 bases from J, the junction contained 12 bases not matched to a gene. The CDR3 is made up of 15 amino acids. This chain's CDR3 is CASSLKRERSHEQYF. The CDR3 bases are TGTGCCAGCAGTCTCAAGCGGGAGAGGTCCCACGAGCAGTACTTC.

This clone was picked up one time. This sample includes further DNA sequences coding for the same CDR3. This sequence joins TRBV7-9 and TRBJ1-2; the D gene is possibly TRBD1 (5 bases). Germline assignment: CDR1 SEHNR and CDR2 FQNEAQ (reference sequence). The CDR3 is made up of 12 amino acids. Trimming took off 6 bases at V and 4 bases at J, with 9 bases between the two ends. CDR3 nucleotide sequence: TGTGCCAGCAGGACGGGACTCTATGGCTACACCTTC. Protein product: CASRTGLYGYTF.

The chain couples TRBV18 to TRBJ2-7, with D perhaps matching TRBD1 (5 bases). Germline V lookup: CDR1 KGHSH, CDR2 LQKENI. V gave up 2 bases and J gave up 6 bases, with 20 bases separating them. CDR3 length: 16 residues. The CDR3 here is CASSPISAGAAGEQYF. The CDR3 DNA reads TGTGCCAGCTCACCAATTTCAGCTGGGGCCGCTGGCGAGCAGTACTTC. Using reference TRBV18 and TRBJ2-7 for the parts outside the CDR3, the full variable domain is NAGVMQNPRHLVRRRGQEARLRCSPMKGHSHVYWYRQLPEEGLKFMVYLQKENIIDESGMPKERFSAEFPKEGPSILRIQQVVRGDSAAYFCASSPISAGAAGEQYFGPGTRLTVT.

This chain joins TRBV11-2 and TRBJ1-4; D possibly corresponds to TRBD1 (6 bases). The CDR3 is 14 amino acids. The germline V and J ends were trimmed by 4 bases and 3 bases, with 9 bases remaining between them. Germline V lookup: CDR1 SGHAT, CDR2 FQNNGV. The CDR3 DNA reads as TGTGCCAGCAGCTCAGGGGTCTCTAATGAAAAACTGTTTTTT. It is translated as CASSSGVSNEKLFF.